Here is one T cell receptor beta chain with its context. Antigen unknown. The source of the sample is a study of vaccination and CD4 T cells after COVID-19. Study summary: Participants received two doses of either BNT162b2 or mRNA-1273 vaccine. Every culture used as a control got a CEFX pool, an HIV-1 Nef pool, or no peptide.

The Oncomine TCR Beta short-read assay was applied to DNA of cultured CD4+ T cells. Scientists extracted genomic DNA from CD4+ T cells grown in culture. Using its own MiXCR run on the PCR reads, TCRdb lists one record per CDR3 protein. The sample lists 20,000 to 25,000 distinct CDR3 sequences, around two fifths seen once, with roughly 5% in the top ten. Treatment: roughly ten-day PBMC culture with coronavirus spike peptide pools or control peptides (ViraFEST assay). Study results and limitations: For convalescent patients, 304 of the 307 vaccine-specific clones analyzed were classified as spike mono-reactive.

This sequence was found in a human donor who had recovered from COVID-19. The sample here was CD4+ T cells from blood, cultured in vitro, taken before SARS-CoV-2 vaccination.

Here the CDR3 reads CASSYRGNSPLHF. CDR3 bases: TGTGCCAGCAGTTACAGGGGAAATTCACCCCTCCACTTT. This chain links TRBV28 with TRBJ1-6; TRBD1 aligns across 7 bases. V was pared by 4 bases and J by 7 bases, with 1 base of the junction left unmatched. CDR3 size: 13 residues. Per germline, CDR1 MDHEN and CDR2 SYDVKM.